The following is a T cell receptor beta chain sequence with its context. Its antigen is not identified. Using immunoSEQ multiplex PCR, the repertoire was profiled, and TCRdb retains in-frame clones only, with some absent. The sample shows over a thousand clones, 80% to 90% of them seen only once. This entry comes from a study of radiotherapy plus CTLA-4 blockade in lung cancer. On the study more broadly: Of all patients, more than 15% responded objectively and 25% to 40% showed disease control. Study findings and constraints: TCR clones originating in tumors grew in number in blood after radiotherapy plus ipilimumab.

The sequence derives from a human donor with non-small cell lung cancer who had a complete response to radiotherapy plus ipilimumab. The specimen comprised tumor tissue, sampled from a patient treated with radiotherapy plus ipilimumab.

CDR3 bases: TGTGCCAGCAGCGTAGGGCTGGAAAACACCGGGGAGCTGTTTTTT. Translation: CASSVGLENTGELFF. V and J are TRBV9 and TRBJ2-2; D remains ambiguous. There are 15 residues in the CDR3. Germline-derived CDR1 and CDR2 are SGDLS and YYNGEE. The germline V and J ends were trimmed by 0 bases and 2 bases, with 8 bases remaining between them.